This T cell receptor (beta chain) was identified during a study of T cells after yellow fever vaccination. This clonotype was recorded only once. Its antigen remains unknown. Germline CDR1 DFQATT, CDR2 SNEGSKA (reference sequence). This CDR3 is built from 12 residues. Trimming removed 3 bases from V and 5 bases from J; junction bases left unmatched: 2. A universal primer site and UMIs were added as TCR cDNA was made by 5'RACE template switching. TCRdb re-called the 5' RACE reads with MiXCR, one entry per CDR3 protein. The repertoire holds 550,000 or so distinct CDR3 sequences, with 15% to 20% as singletons. Study findings and constraints: The booster saw the reappearance of most primary-vaccination clones (roughly 96% CD4, 88% CD8). Few clonotypes appeared in both CD4 and CD8 compartments.

Sample: PBMCs, taken 15 days after the yellow fever booster vaccination. The chain has TRBV20-1 and TRBJ2-7, with TRBD1 identical over 9 bases. The clonotype comes from a man between 25 and 39 years old who received the YFV17D yellow fever vaccine. The CDR3 is CSASRTGDEQYF. CDR3 DNA: TGCAGTGCTAGTAGGACAGGGGACGAGCAGTACTTC.